Presented here are 27 T cell receptor beta chains from one specimen sequenced in a study of identical twins. A single record per CDR3 protein comes from TCRdb applying MiXCR to the 5' RACE reads. This repertoire shows about 500,000 distinct CDR3 sequences, roughly 13% found once; its top ten account for approximately 1%. These data were likewise used in another study, on yellow fever vaccine responses in identical twins.

The specimen was CD4+ T cells sorted from blood. The source of these receptors is a woman younger than 30 in good health.

The genes are TRBV25-1 and TRBJ2-3, with a tentative D call TRBD1 (5 bases). This CDR3 has 11 residues. V lost 6 bases, J lost 11 bases, and 12 bases lay in between. Per the germline V gene, CDR1 is MGHDK and CDR2 is SYGVNS. This CDR3 is CASSTGTQQYF. The CDR3 DNA reads as TGTGCCAGCAGCACAGGAACCCAGCAGTATTTT.

V is TRBV5-1 and J is TRBJ2-7, with 9 bases identical to TRBD2. V lost 0 bases and J lost 6; bases outside the gene matches: 7. Germline-derived CDR1 and CDR2 are SGHRS and YFSETQ. The CDR3 runs 15 residues. The CDR3, as DNA: TGCGCCAGCAGCTTGGGGCTAGCGGGAATTCGCGAGCAGTACTTC. Translating it yields CASSLGLAGIREQYF.

This clonotype was seen more than once but under ten times. This chain uses TRBV18 with TRBJ2-3, with D perhaps TRBD2 (6 bases). The V end lost 3 bases, the J end lost 6 bases, and 13 bases lay between the germline ends. Germline V gene data show CDR1 as KGHSH and CDR2 as LQKENI. The CDR3 extends over 14 amino acids. The CDR3 sequence: CASSPGLPGDTQYF. CDR3 DNA sequence: TGTGCCAGCTCACCGGGACTCCCGGGGGATACGCAGTATTTT.

V usage is TRBV15 and J usage is TRBJ2-3; D is possibly TRBD1 (5 bases). CDR3 length: 16 amino acids. V lost 4 bases to trimming and J lost 0 bases, with 14 bases between them. Per germline, CDR1 LNHNV and CDR2 YYDKDF (reference sequence). In DNA form, the CDR3 reads TGTGCCACCAGCACAGATGAGACAGATAGCACAGATACGCAGTATTTT. It yields the protein CATSTDETDSTDTQYF. The full variable domain, its missing parts supplied by reference TRBV15 and TRBJ2-3, is DAMVIQNPRYQVTQFGKPVTLSCSQTLNHNVMYWYQQKSSQAPKLLFHYYDKDFNNEADTPDNFQSRRPNTSFCFLDIRSPGLGDTAMYLCATSTDETDSTDTQYFGPGTRLTVL.

V and J are TRBV28 and TRBJ1-1, with 8 positions matching TRBD1. After removal of 2 bases from V and 5 bases from J, the junction contained 7 bases not matched to a gene. The CDR3 length is 15 residues. Germline CDR1 MDHEN, CDR2 SYDVKM. CDR3 in amino acids: CASSLTRGRGTEAFF. DNA of the CDR3: TGTGCCAGCAGTTTAACCAGGGGGCGCGGGACTGAAGCTTTCTTT.

The V call is TRBV4-3, the J call TRBJ1-5; no clear D. The V gene lost 1 base and the J gene lost 1 base, with 5 bases spanning the gap. The germline gives CDR1 LGHNA, CDR2 YSLEER. The CDR3 has 14 amino acids. The CDR3 sequence: CASSQGLSNQPQHF. CDR3 DNA sequence: TGCGCCAGCAGCCAAGGACTCAGCAATCAGCCCCAGCATTTT.

The table lists this clonotype with a few counts. This rearrangement joins TRBV4-2 to TRBJ2-7, with unresolved D. The CDR3 has 17 amino acids. V was trimmed by 1 base and J by 1 base, leaving 17 bases between them. Germline assignment: CDR1 LGHNA and CDR2 YNFKEQ. The CDR3 DNA follows: TGTGCCAGCAGCCAAGCCCTCGTTGCGGTCCTGTCCTACGAGCAGTACTTC. Translated, it gives CASSQALVAVLSYEQYF.

The chain combines TRBV20-1 with TRBJ2-5; possibly TRBD1 or TRBD2 for D (5 bases each). The V gene lost 4 bases and the J gene lost 2 bases, with 17 bases spanning the gap. This CDR3 has 15 residues. CDR1 is DFQATT and CDR2 is SNEGSKA in the germline V gene (reference sequence). The CDR3: CSAMTPKGRQETQYF. Written as DNA, the CDR3 is TGCAGTGCTATGACCCCAAAGGGACGACAAGAGACCCAGTACTTC.

This clonotype was detected only a few times. V is TRBV7-3 and J is TRBJ2-1; D is unclear. The V and J ends lost 0 bases and 3 bases respectively, with 9 bases between them. This CDR3 has 15 amino acids. Per germline, CDR1 SGHTA and CDR2 FQGTGA. CDR3 coding DNA: TGTGCCAGCAGCTTAACCGGGCCGTACTACAATGAGCAGTTCTTC. Translation gives CASSLTGPYYNEQFF.

The sample holds a few counts of this clonotype. The gene calls are TRBV18 and TRBJ2-3; TRBD1 might be the D (5 bases). Trimming removed 1 base from V and 1 base from J, with 12 bases in between. The germline CDR1 and CDR2 sequences are KGHSH and LQKENI. The CDR3 has 16 amino acids. DNA of the CDR3: TGTGCCAGCTCACCACGAGCAGGACACGGCACAGATACGCAGTATTTT. Translation gives CASSPRAGHGTDTQYF.

This clonotype was recorded many times. This sequence joins TRBV5-1 and TRBJ2-3, with 7 bases aligning to TRBD2. Germline V gene data show CDR1 as SGHRS and CDR2 as YFSETQ. J was trimmed by 6 bases and V by 4 bases; bases with no gene match: 8. The CDR3 has 14 residues. For the CDR3, the DNA is TGCGCCAGCAGCGGCGGGAGTCCCCCGGATACGCAGTATTTT. Amino acids: CASSGGSPPDTQYF.

This clonotype was counted many times. The CDR3 protein is CSAARPGGSYEQYF. CDR3 bases: TGCAGTGCAGCTCGGCCAGGGGGATCCTACGAGCAGTACTTC. The gene calls are TRBV20-1 and TRBJ2-7; the match to TRBD1 covers 7 bases. Trimming cost V 6 bases and J 1 base; bases outside gene matches: 9. Looked up from germline, CDR1 is DFQATT and CDR2 is SNEGSKA (reference sequence). The CDR3 covers 14 residues.

This clonotype was counted at least ten times. This rearrangement joins TRBV3-1 to TRBJ2-7, with D possibly being TRBD1 or TRBD2 (6 bases each). Germline loops: CDR1 LGHDT, CDR2 YNNKEL (reference sequence). V dropped 4 bases and J dropped 13 bases, with 20 bases sitting between them. The CDR3 runs 13 residues. As DNA, the CDR3 is TGTGCCAGCAGCCTCGGGGTTGACAGGAGGGGATACTTC. It yields the protein CASSLGVDRRGYF.

The chain is built from TRBV20-1 and TRBJ2-3; D remains ambiguous. The CDR3 is 12 residues long. Looked up from germline, CDR1 is DFQATT and CDR2 is SNEGSKA (reference sequence). The germline V and J ends were trimmed by 6 bases and 4 bases, with 11 bases remaining between them. The CDR3 bases are TGCAGTGCAGTCGTGACCCCAGATACGCAGTATTTT. It codes for CSAVVTPDTQYF.

This clonotype was observed a few times. This rearrangement joins TRBV6-1 to TRBJ2-3; D is unclear. V was pared by 4 bases and J by 2 bases, with 16 bases between. This CDR3 spans 16 amino acids. CDR1 MNHNS and CDR2 SASEGT come from the germline V gene. CDR3 loop: CASSVTGWGLTDTQYF. CDR3 in DNA: TGTGCCAGCAGTGTTACTGGCTGGGGTCTCACAGATACGCAGTATTTT.

This clonotype was picked up a small number of times. This sequence joins TRBV6-5 and TRBJ2-1, with D perhaps matching TRBD1 or TRBD2 (6 bases each). The CDR3 loop spans 14 amino acids. V was shortened by 2 bases and J by 9 bases, with 14 bases between the two germline ends. Per germline, CDR1 MNHEY and CDR2 SVGAGI. CDR3 DNA sequence: TGTGCCAGCAGTTACAAGGGGGGTCTCAGTGAGCAGTTCTTC. As protein: CASSYKGGLSEQFF.

This sequence joins TRBV6-2 or TRBV6-3 and TRBJ2-2, with 9 positions matching TRBD1. This CDR3 contains 18 residues. Per germline, CDR1 MNHEY and CDR2 SVGEGT. V was clipped by 2 bases and J by 7 bases; unmatched bases: 14. The CDR3 nucleotides are TGTGCCAGCAGTTACCAGTCTCCCGGGACAGGGTGGAACGGGGAGCTGTTTTTT. Its protein is CASSYQSPGTGWNGELFF.

There are a few counts of this clonotype. The genes are TRBV15 and TRBJ2-1, with D perhaps TRBD1 or TRBD2 (6 bases each). Germline assignment: CDR1 LNHNV and CDR2 YYDKDF (reference sequence). V gave up 2 bases and J gave up 2 bases, with 16 bases separating them. The CDR3 length is 17 residues. CDR3 protein: CATSRMSPGATYNEQFF. Here the CDR3 DNA reads TGTGCCACCAGCAGAATGAGCCCGGGGGCCACCTACAATGAGCAGTTCTTC. The full variable domain, with the rest looked up from reference TRBV15 and TRBJ2-1, is DAMVIQNPRYQVTQFGKPVTLSCSQTLNHNVMYWYQQKSSQAPKLLFHYYDKDFNNEADTPDNFQSRRPNTSFCFLDIRSPGLGDTAMYLCATSRMSPGATYNEQFFGPGTRLTVL.

This clonotype was counted only a few times. The chain combines TRBV15 with TRBJ2-7, with 7 nucleotides matching TRBD2. This CDR3 has 15 amino acids. Trimming at V came to 4 bases and at J to 2 bases, leaving 8 bases not matched to a gene. Germline CDR1 LNHNV, CDR2 YYDKDF (reference sequence). The DNA for the CDR3 is TGTGCCACCAGCAAAAGACTAGCAGGAACCTACGAGCAGTACTTC. Its protein is CATSKRLAGTYEQYF.

This clonotype has just a few counts. The genes are TRBV20-1 and TRBJ2-1, with 7 positions matching TRBD2. The CDR3 is 15 residues long. From germline, CDR1 is DFQATT and CDR2 SNEGSKA (reference sequence). Losses at the gene ends were 1 base for V and 4 bases for J; bases not matched to a gene: 7. The DNA for the CDR3 is TGCAGTGCTAGAGGCCTGGGACTAAGTTACAATGAGCAGTTCTTC. Its protein is CSARGLGLSYNEQFF.

This clonotype has more than one count but fewer than ten. The chain employs TRBV7-9 and TRBJ1-1; D is perhaps TRBD1 (5 bases). This CDR3 region has 14 residues. Germline V gives CDR1 SEHNR, CDR2 FQNEAQ (reference sequence). V was pared by 2 bases and J by 7 bases, with 14 bases between. The CDR3 region is CASSLQGEVGEAFF. CDR3 nucleotides: TGTGCCAGCAGCTTACAGGGAGAAGTCGGTGAAGCTTTCTTT.

This sequence joins TRBV5-6 and TRBJ2-7; the D gene could be TRBD1 or TRBD2 (5 bases each). Deletions cut 0 bases from V and 5 bases from J, with 21 bases between. Germline V gene lookup returns CDR1 SGHDT and CDR2 YYEEEE. CDR3 size: 17 residues. Here the CDR3 reads CASSLVGEGVRLDEQYF. The CDR3 DNA reads TGTGCCAGCAGCTTGGTCGGGGAAGGGGTCAGGCTGGACGAGCAGTACTTC.

This clonotype showed up just a few times. The gene calls are TRBV12-3 or TRBV12-4 and TRBJ2-5, with D unclear. This CDR3 region has 13 residues. With 5 bases removed from V and 5 bases from J, the gap between germline ends came to 12 bases. The CDR3 DNA is TGTGCCAGCAGTGTCGGTTTGGGGGAGACCCAGTACTTC. Its protein product is CASSVGLGETQYF.

In its sample, this clonotype was seen a few times. V is TRBV12-3 or TRBV12-4 and J is TRBJ2-3; D remains ambiguous. The length of the CDR3 is 14 residues. Between the trimmed V and J ends, which lost 3 bases and 0 bases, there was a span of 7 bases. The CDR3 reads CASSFLSSTDTQYF. The CDR3 DNA sequence: TGTGCCAGCAGTTTTCTCTCTAGCACAGATACGCAGTATTTT.

This clonotype came up many times. The chain employs TRBV20-1 and TRBJ2-3; TRBD1 matches at 9 bases. The ends lost 1 base at V and 1 base at J; junction bases unmatched: 0. The CDR3 has 14 residues. In germline, CDR1 is DFQATT, CDR2 SNEGSKA (reference sequence). In DNA form, the CDR3 reads TGCAGTGCTAGAGGGACAGGGGGCACAGATACGCAGTATTTT. Protein product: CSARGTGGTDTQYF.

J is TRBJ2-7 and V is TRBV6-1; D not resolved. The germline V and J ends were trimmed by 2 bases and 4 bases, with 6 bases remaining between them. Germline values: CDR1 MNHNS, CDR2 SASEGT. This CDR3 has 12 amino acids. CDR3 sequence (DNA): TGTGCCAGCAGTGAACTCTGGTACGAGCAGTACTTC. The encoded protein is CASSELWYEQYF.

This chain connects TRBV7-2 to TRBJ2-1; D is possibly TRBD2 (5 bases). The CDR3 has 16 residues. Germline CDR1 is SGHTA and CDR2 is FQGNSA. With 2 bases removed from V and 0 bases from J, the gap between germline ends came to 11 bases. The CDR3 is CASSLFLGSSYNEQFF. Written as DNA, the CDR3 is TGTGCCAGCAGCTTATTTCTGGGGAGCTCCTACAATGAGCAGTTCTTC.